These 24 T cell receptor beta chains were sequenced from one sample in a study of T cell repertoires in cytomegalovirus infection. Using its own MiXCR run on the reads, TCRdb lists one record per CDR3 protein. The table includes under 200,000 distinct CDR3 sequences, 9.5% detected once. Specimen: PBMCs. The receptors stem from a human donor in good health (CMV status not recorded). Some clones in this sample may be carry-over from other donors' samples.

This clonotype was recorded a few times. The gene calls are TRBV29-1 and TRBJ1-2; D is perhaps TRBD1 (6 bases). Between the trimmed V and J ends, which lost 4 bases and 4 bases, there was a span of 16 bases. This CDR3 has 14 amino acids. Germline-derived CDR1 and CDR2 are SQVTM and ANQGSEA. The CDR3 DNA reads as TGCAGCGTTGGGGACATTCGGGGAGTCTATGGCTACACCTTC. This gives the protein CSVGDIRGVYGYTF. Complete variable domain (other parts from reference TRBV29-1 and TRBJ1-2): SAVISQKPSRDICQRGTSLTIQCQVDSQVTMMFWYRQQPGQSLTLIATANQGSEATYESGFVIDKFPISRPNLTFSTLTVSNMSPEDSSIYLCSVGDIRGVYGYTFGSGTRLTVV.

CDR3 region: CASSSNSRGRSAGGAFF. The CDR3 nucleotides are TGTGCCAGTAGCTCCAACAGCAGAGGGCGATCGGCTGGGGGAGCTTTCTTT. The chain carries TRBV19 and TRBJ1-1, with D tentatively TRBD1 (5 bases). The CDR3 loop spans 17 amino acids. V dropped 6 bases and J dropped 10 bases, with 30 bases sitting between them. Germline CDR1 and CDR2: LNHDA and SQIVND (reference sequence).

This clonotype was counted many times. The chain combines TRBV7-2 with TRBJ2-7, with TRBD1 matching over 7 bases. CDR1 and CDR2 from the germline V gene are SGHTA and FQGNSA. This CDR3 spans 14 amino acids. V lost 6 bases to trimming and J lost 0 bases; unmatched junction nucleotides: 5. CDR3 sequence reads: CASRMDRNSYEQYF. The CDR3 DNA follows: TGTGCCAGCAGGATGGACAGGAACTCCTACGAGCAGTACTTC.

Only a few counts were recorded for this clonotype. The chain couples TRBV19 to TRBJ2-7; 7 bases agree with TRBD1. Trimming at V came to 4 bases and at J to 9 bases, leaving 12 bases not matched to a gene. The CDR3 is made up of 14 amino acids. CDR1 and CDR2 from the germline V gene are LNHDA and SQIVND (reference sequence). This chain's CDR3 is CASSTGQSLIGQYF. The CDR3 nucleotides read TGTGCCAGTAGTACGGGACAGTCGCTAATCGGGCAGTACTTC. Full variable domain (rest looked up from reference TRBV19 and TRBJ2-7): DGGITQSPKYLFRKEGQNVTLSCEQNLNHDAMYWYRQDPGQGLRLIYYSQIVNDFQKGDIAEGYSVSREKKESFPLTVTSAQKNPTAFYLCASSTGQSLIGQYFGPGTRLTVT.

This chain joins TRBV27 and TRBJ1-1, with D maybe TRBD1 (5 bases). The CDR3 spans 15 residues. The V end was cut by 1 base, the J end by 1 base, with 10 bases between. Germline V gives CDR1 MNHEY, CDR2 SMNVEV (reference sequence). The DNA for the CDR3 is TGTGCCAGCAGTTTATTTGGCAGGGCGAACACTGAAGCTTTCTTT. Translated, it gives CASSLFGRANTEAFF.

The table lists this clonotype with a few counts. The chain carries TRBV6-2 or TRBV6-3 and TRBJ2-5; tentative D call: TRBD1 (6 bases). The germline V and J ends were trimmed by 6 bases and 1 base, with 12 bases remaining between them. CDR3 size: 14 residues. CDR1 is MNHEY, CDR2 SVGEGT, per germline. CDR3 residues: CASRATGSQETQYF. In nucleotides, the CDR3 is TGTGCCAGCAGGGCTACAGGGAGCCAAGAGACCCAGTACTTC.

In its sample, this clonotype was seen a few times. V usage is TRBV27 and J usage is TRBJ2-7; D remains unclear. Per the germline V gene, CDR1 is MNHEY and CDR2 is SMNVEV (reference sequence). Trimming removed 3 bases from V and 0 bases from J, with 12 bases in between. The CDR3 spans 15 residues. Here the CDR3 DNA reads TGTGCCAGCAGTTTCTCTCTGGGGTTCTCCTACGAGCAGTACTTC. Its protein product is CASSFSLGFSYEQYF.

This clonotype was seen many times. The chain recombines TRBV12-5 with TRBJ1-5, with D hard to call. CDR1 LGHNT and CDR2 FRNRAP come from the germline V gene. This CDR3 has 18 residues. Trimming stripped 5 bases from V and 0 bases from J, with 20 bases between. This chain's CDR3 is CASGPRKRLSFSNQPQHF. The CDR3 nucleotides are TGTGCTAGTGGTCCCCGGAAGCGGTTGAGTTTTAGCAATCAGCCCCAGCATTTT.

This clonotype came up many times. The chain links TRBV7-2 to TRBJ2-3; D unresolved. The V end lost 1 base, the J end lost 1 base, and 9 bases lay between the germline ends. Germline V gene lookup returns CDR1 SGHTA and CDR2 FQGNSA. CDR3 length: 15 amino acids. Here the CDR3 reads CASSLGGARTDTQYF. The CDR3 DNA reads TGTGCCAGCAGCTTAGGCGGAGCCCGCACAGATACGCAGTATTTT.

This clonotype was detected many times. The V and J genes are TRBV6-2 or TRBV6-3 and TRBJ1-1; tentatively, D is TRBD1 (5 bases). The V gene's germline CDR1 is MNHEY and CDR2 SVGEGT. The V and J ends lost 5 bases and 6 bases respectively, with 10 bases between them. The CDR3 totals 12 residues. CDR3 sequence (DNA): TGTGCCAGCAGTCAAGGGACGGCTGAAGCTTTCTTT. This sequence encodes CASSQGTAEAFF.

In this sample, this clonotype turned up many times. This chain links TRBV6-5 with TRBJ1-1; D ambiguous. Between the trimmed V and J ends, which lost 2 bases and 8 bases, there was a span of 9 bases. The CDR3 runs 12 residues. Germline V gene data show CDR1 as MNHEY and CDR2 as SVGAGI. The CDR3: CASSYGPGEAFF. The CDR3 nucleotides read TGTGCCAGCAGTTACGGCCCTGGGGAAGCTTTCTTT.

This clonotype was seen ten or more times. V is TRBV5-8 and J is TRBJ2-1; a weak D match, TRBD2 (6 bases). The germline gives CDR1 SGHTS, CDR2 YDEGEE. V was shortened by 2 bases and J by 7 bases, with 13 bases between the two germline ends. The CDR3 sequence is 14 residues long. The CDR3 spells CASSFGGRGNEQFF. CDR3 bases: TGTGCCAGCAGCTTTGGAGGGCGAGGAAATGAGCAGTTCTTC.

In this sample, this clonotype turned up a few times. V usage is TRBV5-6 and J usage is TRBJ2-2, with 10 bases identical to TRBD1. CDR1 is SGHDT and CDR2 is YYEEEE in the germline V gene. The CDR3 is 16 residues long. J was trimmed by 2 bases and V by 3 bases; bases with no gene match: 4. The CDR3 sequence: CASSSRDRGNTGELFF. DNA of the CDR3: TGTGCCAGCAGCTCCCGGGACAGGGGTAACACCGGGGAGCTGTTTTTT.

The CDR3 DNA sequence: TGCAGCGTTCAACAGGGAAACGAGCAGTACTTC. As protein: CSVQQGNEQYF. This chain links TRBV29-1 with TRBJ2-7; D perhaps matches TRBD1 (6 bases). CDR1 and CDR2 from the germline V gene are SQVTM and ANQGSEA. There are 11 residues in the CDR3. Trimming pared 5 bases from V and 5 bases from J, leaving 10 bases between.

This clonotype was recorded many times. The chain employs TRBV19 and TRBJ2-1; D is uncertain. The CDR3 is made up of 14 amino acids. CDR1 is LNHDA, CDR2 SQIVND, per germline (reference sequence). Trimming took off 3 bases at V and 10 bases at J, with 16 bases between the two ends. Written as DNA, the CDR3 is TGTGCCAGTAGTATGTACCCCCGTCCCTGGGAGCAGTTCTTC. It translates to CASSMYPRPWEQFF.

In its sample, this clonotype was seen many times. The CDR3 DNA is TGTGCCAGCAGCTTCTCGCCCTCCTACGAGCAGTACTTC. Translation: CASSFSPSYEQYF. This rearrangement joins TRBV7-2 to TRBJ2-7; D uncertain. V was shortened by 3 bases and J by 0 bases, with 6 bases between the two germline ends. Germline CDR1 SGHTA, CDR2 FQGNSA. The CDR3 consists of 13 residues.

The V call is TRBV4-3, the J call TRBJ2-5; 7 bases line up with TRBD2. This CDR3 region has 17 residues. V shed 0 bases and J 2 bases; nucleotides not matched to a gene: 9. Germline V gene lookup returns CDR1 LGHNA and CDR2 YSLEER. This CDR3 is CASSQDASGVGQETQYF. CDR3 DNA sequence: TGCGCCAGCAGCCAAGACGCCAGCGGGGTCGGACAAGAGACCCAGTACTTC.

This clonotype showed up many times. The chain couples TRBV6-5 to TRBJ2-6; D is uncertain. V lost 2 bases and J lost 0, with 8 bases in between. This CDR3 region has 16 residues. Germline CDR1 reads MNHEY; CDR2 reads SVGAGI. The CDR3 region is CASSYGWASGANVLTF. As DNA, the CDR3 is TGTGCCAGCAGTTACGGCTGGGCCTCTGGGGCCAACGTCCTGACTTTC.

This clonotype came up a few times. CDR3 DNA sequence: TGTGCCAGCAGAGCAGGGTACGGGGAGCTGTTTTTT. This gives the protein CASRAGYGELFF. The V gene is TRBV6-2 or TRBV6-3, the J gene TRBJ2-2; maybe TRBD1 (5 bases). The germline V and J ends were trimmed by 6 bases and 7 bases, with 9 bases remaining between them. Germline V gene lookup returns CDR1 MNHEY and CDR2 SVGEGT. The length of the CDR3 is 12 residues.

This clonotype was counted ten times or more. A read error may produce the germline difference seen at one junction end. This chain connects TRBV7-8 to TRBJ2-5; 11 bases match TRBD2. CDR1 is SGHVS and CDR2 is FQNEAQ in the germline V gene. The CDR3 runs to 16 residues. The CDR3 DNA sequence: TGTGCCAGCAGATTAGCGGGAGGGCCTAGGATGGAGACCCAGTACTTC. This sequence encodes CASRLAGGPRMETQYF.

This clonotype was recorded a few times. The chain carries TRBV4-2 and TRBJ2-3; 11 nucleotides line up with TRBD2. With 10 bases clipped from V and 2 bases from J, the junction kept 8 bases outside the gene matches. CDR1 and CDR2 from the germline V gene are LGHNA and YNFKEQ. This CDR3 contains 15 residues. The CDR3 sequence: CATSGTSGHTDTQYF. The CDR3 DNA reads TGTGCCACCTCCGGGACTAGCGGACACACAGATACGCAGTATTTT.

This sequence joins TRBV11-2 and TRBJ2-4; D may be TRBD1 or TRBD2 (6 bases each). Between the trimmed V and J ends, which lost 1 base and 5 bases, there was a span of 9 bases. The CDR3 is 14 amino acids. CDR1 and CDR2 (germline): SGHAT, FQNNGV. The CDR3 DNA reads TGTGCCAGCAGCTTAGTCGGGGGCCAAAACATTCAGTACTTC. This sequence encodes CASSLVGGQNIQYF.

The chain joins TRBV6-2 or TRBV6-3 to TRBJ2-1; 8 positions agree with TRBD2. The CDR3 has 16 amino acids. Trimming took 3 bases from V and 4 from J; bases not matched to a gene: 8. The germline V gene has CDR1 MNHEY and CDR2 SVGEGT. The CDR3 loop reads CASSYNRAGVYNEQFF. In DNA, the CDR3 is TGTGCCAGCAGTTATAATCGAGCGGGAGTGTACAATGAGCAGTTCTTC.

This clonotype was recorded at least ten times. The chain combines TRBV11-1 with TRBJ2-6; no clear D gene. V was clipped by 1 base and J by 3 bases, with 1 base between them. The CDR3 totals 13 residues. Per germline, CDR1 SGHAT and CDR2 FQDESV (reference sequence). In nucleotides, the CDR3 is TGTGCCAGCAGCTTAGGTGGGGCCAACGTCCTGACTTTC. Amino acids: CASSLGGANVLTF. The full variable domain, with the rest looked up from reference TRBV11-1 and TRBJ2-6, is EAEVAQSPRYKITEKSQAVAFWCDPISGHATLYWYRQILGQGPELLVQFQDESVVDDSQLPKDRFSAERLKGVDSTLKIQPAELGDSAMYLCASSLGGANVLTFGAGSRLTVL.